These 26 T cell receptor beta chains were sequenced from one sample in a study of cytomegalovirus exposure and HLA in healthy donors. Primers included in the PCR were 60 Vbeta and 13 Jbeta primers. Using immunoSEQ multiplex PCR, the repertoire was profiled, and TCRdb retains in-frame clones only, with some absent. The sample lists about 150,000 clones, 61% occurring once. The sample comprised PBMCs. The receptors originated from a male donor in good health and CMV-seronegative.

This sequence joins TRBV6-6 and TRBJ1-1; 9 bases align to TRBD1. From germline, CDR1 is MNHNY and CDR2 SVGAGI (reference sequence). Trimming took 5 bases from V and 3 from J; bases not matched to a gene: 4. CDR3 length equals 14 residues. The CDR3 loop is CASSPTGGDTEAFF. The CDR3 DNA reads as TGTGCCAGCAGTCCGACAGGGGGGGACACTGAAGCTTTCTTT.

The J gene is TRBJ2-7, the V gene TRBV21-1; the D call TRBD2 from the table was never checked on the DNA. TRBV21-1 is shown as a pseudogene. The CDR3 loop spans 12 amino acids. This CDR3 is CASRTGLAGDYF. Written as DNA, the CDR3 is TGTGCCAGCAGAACCGGACTAGCGGGGGATTACTTC.

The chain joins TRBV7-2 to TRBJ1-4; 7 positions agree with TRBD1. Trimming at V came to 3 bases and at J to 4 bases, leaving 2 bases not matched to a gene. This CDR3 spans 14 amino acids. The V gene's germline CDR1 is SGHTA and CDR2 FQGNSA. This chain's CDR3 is CASSFGTVNEKLFF. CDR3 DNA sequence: TGTGCCAGCAGCTTCGGGACAGTTAATGAAAAACTGTTTTTT. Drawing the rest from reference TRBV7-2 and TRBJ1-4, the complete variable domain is GAGVSQSPSNKVTEKGKDVELRCDPISGHTALYWYRQSLGQGLEFLIYFQGNSAPDKSGLPSDRFSAERTGGSVSTLTIQRTQQEDSAVYLCASSFGTVNEKLFFGSGTQLSVL.

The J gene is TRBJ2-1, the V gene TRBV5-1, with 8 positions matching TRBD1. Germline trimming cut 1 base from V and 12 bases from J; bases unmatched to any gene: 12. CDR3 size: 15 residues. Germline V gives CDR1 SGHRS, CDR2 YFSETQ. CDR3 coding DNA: TGCGCCAGCAGCTTGCCCCAGGGGGCTGAGGCAATGCAGTTCTTC. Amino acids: CASSLPQGAEAMQFF.

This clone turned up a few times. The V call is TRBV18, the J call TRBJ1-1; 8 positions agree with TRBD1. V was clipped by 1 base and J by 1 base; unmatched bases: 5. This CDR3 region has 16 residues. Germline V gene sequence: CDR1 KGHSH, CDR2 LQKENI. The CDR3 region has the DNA TGTGCCAGCTCACCACGGGAGGGACAGGCGAACACTGAAGCTTTCTTT. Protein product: CASSPREGQANTEAFF.

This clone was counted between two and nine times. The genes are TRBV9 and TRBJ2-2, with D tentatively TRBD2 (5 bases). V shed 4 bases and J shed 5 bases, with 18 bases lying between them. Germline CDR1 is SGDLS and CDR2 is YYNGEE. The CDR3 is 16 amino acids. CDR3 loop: CASSLLGLAETGELFF. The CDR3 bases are TGTGCCAGCAGCCTACTTGGCCTAGCTGAGACCGGGGAGCTGTTTTTT. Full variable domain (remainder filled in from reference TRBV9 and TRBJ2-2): DSGVTQTPKHLITATGQRVTLRCSPRSGDLSVYWYQQSLDQGLQFLIQYYNGEERAKGNILERFSAQQFPDLHSELNLSSLELGDSALYFCASSLLGLAETGELFFGEGSRLTVL.

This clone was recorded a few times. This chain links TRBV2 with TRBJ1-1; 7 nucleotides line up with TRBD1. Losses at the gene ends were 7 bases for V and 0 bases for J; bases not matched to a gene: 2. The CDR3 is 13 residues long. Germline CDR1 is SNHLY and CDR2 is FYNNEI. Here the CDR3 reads CASTGQLNTEAFF. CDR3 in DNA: TGTGCCAGCACGGGACAGCTGAACACTGAAGCTTTCTTT.

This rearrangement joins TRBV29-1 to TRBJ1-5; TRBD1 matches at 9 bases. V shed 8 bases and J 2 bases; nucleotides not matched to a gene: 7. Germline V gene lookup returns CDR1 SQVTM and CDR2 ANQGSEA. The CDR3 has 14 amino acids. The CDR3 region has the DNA TGCAGCCCAGGGGACAGGGATTGCAATCAGCCCCAGCATTTT. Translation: CSPGDRDCNQPQHF.

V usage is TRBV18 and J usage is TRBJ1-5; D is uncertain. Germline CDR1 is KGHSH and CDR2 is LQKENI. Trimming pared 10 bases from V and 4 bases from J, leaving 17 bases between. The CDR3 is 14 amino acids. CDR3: CATSPVPGNQPQHF. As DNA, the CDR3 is TGTGCCACCTCCCCAGTCCCGGGAAATCAGCCCCAGCATTTT.

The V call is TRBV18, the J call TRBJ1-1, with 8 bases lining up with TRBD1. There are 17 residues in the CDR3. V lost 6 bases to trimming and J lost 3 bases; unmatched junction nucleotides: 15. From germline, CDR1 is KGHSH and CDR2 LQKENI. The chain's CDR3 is CASSSRTLGQADTEAFF. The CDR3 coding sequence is TGTGCCAGCTCGTCCCGGACCCTGGGACAGGCGGACACTGAAGCTTTCTTT.

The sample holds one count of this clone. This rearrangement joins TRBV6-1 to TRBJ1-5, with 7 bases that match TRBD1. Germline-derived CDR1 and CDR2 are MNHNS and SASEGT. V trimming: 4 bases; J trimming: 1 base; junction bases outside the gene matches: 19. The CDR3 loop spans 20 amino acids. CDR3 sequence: CASSGSGGHTFGSSNQPQHF. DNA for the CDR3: TGTGCCAGCAGTGGGTCAGGGGGACACACGTTCGGATCCAGCAATCAGCCCCAGCATTTT.

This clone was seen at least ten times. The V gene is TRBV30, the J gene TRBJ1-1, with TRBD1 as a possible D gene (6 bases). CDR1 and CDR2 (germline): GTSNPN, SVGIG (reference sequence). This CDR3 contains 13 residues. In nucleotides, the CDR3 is TGTGCAAAAAGGGGGGGCCAGAACACTGAAGCTTTCTTT. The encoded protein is CAKRGGQNTEAFF.

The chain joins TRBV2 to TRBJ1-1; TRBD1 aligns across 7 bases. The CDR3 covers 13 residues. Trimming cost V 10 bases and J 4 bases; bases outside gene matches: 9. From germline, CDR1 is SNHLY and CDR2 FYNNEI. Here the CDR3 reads CAIDMTGLTEAFF. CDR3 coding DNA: TGTGCCATAGACATGACAGGGCTCACTGAAGCTTTCTTT.

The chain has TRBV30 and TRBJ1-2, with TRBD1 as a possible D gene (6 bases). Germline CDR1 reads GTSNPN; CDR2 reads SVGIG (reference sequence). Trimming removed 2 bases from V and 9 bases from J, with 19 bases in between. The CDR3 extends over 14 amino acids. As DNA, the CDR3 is TGTGCCTGGAGTCGAACAGGGATCCAATCGAGCTACACCTTC. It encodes CAWSRTGIQSSYTF. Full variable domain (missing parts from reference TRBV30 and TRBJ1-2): SQTIHQWPATLVQPVGSPLSLECTVEGTSNPNLYWYRQAAGRGLQLLFYSVGIGQISSEVPQNLSASRPQDRQFILSSKKLLLSDSGFYLCAWSRTGIQSSYTFGSGTRLTVV.

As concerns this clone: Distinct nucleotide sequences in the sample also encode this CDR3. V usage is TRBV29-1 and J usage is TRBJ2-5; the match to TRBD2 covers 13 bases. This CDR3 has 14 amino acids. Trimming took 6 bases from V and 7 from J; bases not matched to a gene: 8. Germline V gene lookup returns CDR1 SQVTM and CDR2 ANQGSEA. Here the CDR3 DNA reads TGCAGCGTGGGAACTAGCGGGGGGGCGGGGACCCAGTACTTC. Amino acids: CSVGTSGGAGTQYF.

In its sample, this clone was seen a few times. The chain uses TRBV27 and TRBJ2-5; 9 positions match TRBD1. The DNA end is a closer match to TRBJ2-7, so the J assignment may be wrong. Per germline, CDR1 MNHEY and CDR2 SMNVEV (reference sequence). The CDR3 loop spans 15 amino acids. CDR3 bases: TGTGCCAGCAGTTTTCCTGGGACAGGGATCTACGAGCAGTACTTC. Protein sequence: CASSFPGTGIYEQYF.

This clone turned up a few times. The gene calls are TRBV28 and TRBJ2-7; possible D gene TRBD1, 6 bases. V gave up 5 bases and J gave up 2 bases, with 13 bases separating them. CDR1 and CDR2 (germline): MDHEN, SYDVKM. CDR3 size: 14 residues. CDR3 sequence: CASSPPEGAYEQYF. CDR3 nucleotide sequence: TGTGCCAGCAGTCCCCCCGAGGGGGCCTACGAGCAGTACTTC.

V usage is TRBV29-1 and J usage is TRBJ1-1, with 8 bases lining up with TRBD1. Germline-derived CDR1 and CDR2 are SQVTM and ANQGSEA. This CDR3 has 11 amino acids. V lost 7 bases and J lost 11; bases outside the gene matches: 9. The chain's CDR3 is CSAGQGKGAFF. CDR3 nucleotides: TGCAGCGCCGGACAGGGAAAGGGGGCTTTCTTT.

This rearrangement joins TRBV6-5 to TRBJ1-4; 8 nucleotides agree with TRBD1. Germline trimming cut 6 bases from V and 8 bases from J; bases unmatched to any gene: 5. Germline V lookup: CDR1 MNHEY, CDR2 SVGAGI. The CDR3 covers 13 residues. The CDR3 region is CASRQGVGEKLFF. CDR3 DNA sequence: TGTGCCAGCAGACAGGGGGTAGGGGAAAAACTGTTTTTT.

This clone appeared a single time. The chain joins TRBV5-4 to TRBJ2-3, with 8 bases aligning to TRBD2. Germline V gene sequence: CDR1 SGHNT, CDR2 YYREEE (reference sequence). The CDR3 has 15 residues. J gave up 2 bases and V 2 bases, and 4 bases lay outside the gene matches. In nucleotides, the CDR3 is TGTGCCAGCAGCTTTGCGGGGGGACCCACAGATACGCAGTATTTT. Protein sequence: CASSFAGGPTDTQYF.

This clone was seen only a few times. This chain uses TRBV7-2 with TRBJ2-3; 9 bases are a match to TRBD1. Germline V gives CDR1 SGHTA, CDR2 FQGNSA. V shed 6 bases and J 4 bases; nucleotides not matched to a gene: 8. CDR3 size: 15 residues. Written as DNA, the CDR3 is TGTGCCAGCAGAAGACAGGGGGGGCGGCCAGATACGCAGTATTTT. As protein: CASRRQGGRPDTQYF. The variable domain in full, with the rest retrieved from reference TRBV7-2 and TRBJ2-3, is GAGVSQSPSNKVTEKGKDVELRCDPISGHTALYWYRQSLGQGLEFLIYFQGNSAPDKSGLPSDRFSAERTGGSVSTLTIQRTQQEDSAVYLCASRRQGGRPDTQYFGPGTRLTVL.

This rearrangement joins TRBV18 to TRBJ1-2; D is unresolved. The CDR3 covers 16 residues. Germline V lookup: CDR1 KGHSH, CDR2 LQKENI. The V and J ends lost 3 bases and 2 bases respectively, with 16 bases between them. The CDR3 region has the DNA TGTGCCAGCTCACCCCAAGATGCTTCGCAGAACTATGGCTACACCTTC. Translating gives CASSPQDASQNYGYTF.

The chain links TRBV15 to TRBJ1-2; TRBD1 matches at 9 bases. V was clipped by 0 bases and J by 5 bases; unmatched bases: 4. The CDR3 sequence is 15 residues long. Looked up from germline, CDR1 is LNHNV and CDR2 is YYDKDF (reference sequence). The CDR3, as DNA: TGTGCCACCAGCAGAGATCGGACAGGGGTTTATGGCTACACCTTC. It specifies CATSRDRTGVYGYTF.

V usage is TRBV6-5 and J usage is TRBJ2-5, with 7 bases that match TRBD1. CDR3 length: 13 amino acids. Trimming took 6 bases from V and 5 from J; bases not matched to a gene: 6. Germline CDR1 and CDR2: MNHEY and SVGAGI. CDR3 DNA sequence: TGTGCCAGCAGAGAGACAGGGTTGGAGACCCAGTACTTC. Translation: CASRETGLETQYF.

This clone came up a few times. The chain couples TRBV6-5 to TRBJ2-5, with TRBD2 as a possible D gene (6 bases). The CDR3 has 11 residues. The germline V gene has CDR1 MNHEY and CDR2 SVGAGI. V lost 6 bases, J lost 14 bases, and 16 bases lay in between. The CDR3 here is CASSGTLGYYF. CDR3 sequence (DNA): TGTGCCAGCAGCGGGACTCTAGGTTACTACTTC.

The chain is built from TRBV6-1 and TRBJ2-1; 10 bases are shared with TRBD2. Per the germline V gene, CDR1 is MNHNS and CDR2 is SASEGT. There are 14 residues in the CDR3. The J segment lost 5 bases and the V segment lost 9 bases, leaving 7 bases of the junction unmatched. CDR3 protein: CASQLAGTNNEQFF. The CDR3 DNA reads TGTGCCAGTCAACTAGCGGGGACGAACAATGAGCAGTTCTTC.